Included here is one TCR beta chain sequence, with context. Compared with germline, one end of the junction differs, possibly owing to a read error. The sample belongs to a study of blood T cell repertoires in COVID-19. Study overall: Nucleic acid was either cDNA or gDNA, and it came from T cells, B-cell-depleted T cells, or PBMCs.

Clones were sequenced by immunoSEQ multiplex PCR, and TCRdb holds only the in-frame ones, with some missing. This table holds about 97,000 clones, around four fifths found once. There are 13 residues in the CDR3. The source is a man aged 55 to 70 with active or convalescent COVID-19. This chain uses TRBV12-3 or TRBV12-4 with TRBJ2-5; 8 bases map to TRBD2. The sequencing sample was made of peripheral blood. The CDR3 is CASSLAGLETQYF. The CDR3 bases are TGTGCCAGCAGCTTAGCGGGGCTGGAGACCCAGTACTTC.